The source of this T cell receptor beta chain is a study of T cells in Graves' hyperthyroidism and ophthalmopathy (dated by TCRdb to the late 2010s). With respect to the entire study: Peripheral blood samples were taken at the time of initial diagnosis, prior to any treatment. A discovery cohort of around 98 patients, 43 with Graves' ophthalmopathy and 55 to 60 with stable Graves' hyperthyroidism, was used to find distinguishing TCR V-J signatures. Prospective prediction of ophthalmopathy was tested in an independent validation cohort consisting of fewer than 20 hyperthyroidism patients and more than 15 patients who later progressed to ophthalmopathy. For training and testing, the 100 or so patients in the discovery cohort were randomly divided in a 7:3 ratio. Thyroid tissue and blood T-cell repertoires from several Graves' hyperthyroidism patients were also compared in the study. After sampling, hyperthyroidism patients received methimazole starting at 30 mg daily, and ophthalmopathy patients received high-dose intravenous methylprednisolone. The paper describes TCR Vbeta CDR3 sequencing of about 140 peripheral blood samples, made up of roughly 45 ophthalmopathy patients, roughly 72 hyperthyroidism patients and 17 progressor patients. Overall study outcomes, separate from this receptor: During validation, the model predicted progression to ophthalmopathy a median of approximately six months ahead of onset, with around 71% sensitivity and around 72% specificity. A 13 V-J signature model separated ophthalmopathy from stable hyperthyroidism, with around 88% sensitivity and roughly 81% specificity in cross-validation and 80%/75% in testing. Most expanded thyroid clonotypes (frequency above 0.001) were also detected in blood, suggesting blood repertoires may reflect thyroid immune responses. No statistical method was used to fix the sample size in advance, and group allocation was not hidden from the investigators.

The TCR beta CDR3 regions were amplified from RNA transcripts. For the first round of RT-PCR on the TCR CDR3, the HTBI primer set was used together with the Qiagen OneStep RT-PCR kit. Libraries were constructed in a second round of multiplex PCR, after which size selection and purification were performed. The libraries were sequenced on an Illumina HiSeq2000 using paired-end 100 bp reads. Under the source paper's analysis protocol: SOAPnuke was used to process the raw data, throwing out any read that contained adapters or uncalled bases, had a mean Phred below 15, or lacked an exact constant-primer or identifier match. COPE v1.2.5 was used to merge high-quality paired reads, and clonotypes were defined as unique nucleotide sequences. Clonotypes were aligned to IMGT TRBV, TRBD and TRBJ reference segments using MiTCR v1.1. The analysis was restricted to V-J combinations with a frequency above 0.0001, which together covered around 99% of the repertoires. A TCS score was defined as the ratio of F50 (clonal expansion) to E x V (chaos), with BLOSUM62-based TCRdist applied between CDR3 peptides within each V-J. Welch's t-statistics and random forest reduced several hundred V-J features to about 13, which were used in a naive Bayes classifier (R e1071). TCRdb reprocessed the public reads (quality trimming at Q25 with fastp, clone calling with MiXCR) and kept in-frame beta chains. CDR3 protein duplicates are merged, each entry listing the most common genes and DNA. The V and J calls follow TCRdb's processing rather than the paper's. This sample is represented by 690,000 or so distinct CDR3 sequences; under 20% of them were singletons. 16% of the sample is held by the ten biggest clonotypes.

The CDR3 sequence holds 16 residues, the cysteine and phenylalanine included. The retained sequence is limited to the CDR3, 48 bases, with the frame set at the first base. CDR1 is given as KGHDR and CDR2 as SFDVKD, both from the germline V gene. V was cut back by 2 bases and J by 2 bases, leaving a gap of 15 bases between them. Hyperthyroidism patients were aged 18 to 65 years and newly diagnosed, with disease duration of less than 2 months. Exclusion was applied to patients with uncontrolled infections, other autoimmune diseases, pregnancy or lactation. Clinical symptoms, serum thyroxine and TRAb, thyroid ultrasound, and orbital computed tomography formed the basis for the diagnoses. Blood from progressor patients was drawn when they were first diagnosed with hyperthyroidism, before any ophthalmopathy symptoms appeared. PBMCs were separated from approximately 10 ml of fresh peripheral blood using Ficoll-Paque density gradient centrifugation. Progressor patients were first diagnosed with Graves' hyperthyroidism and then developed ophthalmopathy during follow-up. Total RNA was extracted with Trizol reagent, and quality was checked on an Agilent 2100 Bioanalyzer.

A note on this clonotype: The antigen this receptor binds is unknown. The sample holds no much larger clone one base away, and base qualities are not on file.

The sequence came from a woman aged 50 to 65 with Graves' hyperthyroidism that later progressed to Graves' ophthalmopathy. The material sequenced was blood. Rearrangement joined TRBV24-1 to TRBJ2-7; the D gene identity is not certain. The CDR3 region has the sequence CATSDSRQGFAYEQYF. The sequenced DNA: TGTGCCACCAGTGATTCCCGCCAAGGGTTCGCCTACGAGCAGTACTTC.